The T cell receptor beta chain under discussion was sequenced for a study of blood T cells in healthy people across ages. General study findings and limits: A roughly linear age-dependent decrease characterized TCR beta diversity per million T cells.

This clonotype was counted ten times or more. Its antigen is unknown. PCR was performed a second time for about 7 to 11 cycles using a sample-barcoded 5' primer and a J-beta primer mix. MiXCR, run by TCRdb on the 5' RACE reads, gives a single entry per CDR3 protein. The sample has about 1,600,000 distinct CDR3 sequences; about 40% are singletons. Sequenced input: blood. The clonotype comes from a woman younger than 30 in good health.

CDR3 in amino acids: CASSHPTRTREDTQYF. The CDR3 DNA sequence: TGTGCCAGCAGCCACCCCACCAGGACCAGAGAAGATACGCAGTATTTT. The rearrangement joins TRBV3-1 to TRBJ2-3; D uncertain. CDR1 is LGHDT and CDR2 is YNNKEL in the germline V gene (reference sequence). With 3 bases removed from V and 5 bases from J, the gap between germline ends came to 18 bases. The CDR3 spans 16 residues.